This T cell receptor (beta chain) was captured in a study of T cells in Graves' hyperthyroidism and ophthalmopathy. The V gene's germline CDR1 is MNHNS and CDR2 SASEGT. This CDR3 contains 13 residues. The ends were cut back, 8 bases at V and 4 bases at J, with 14 bases in the middle. RNA transcripts yielded amplified TCR beta CDR3 regions. HTBI primers were used for first-round RT-PCR of the TCR CDR3. MiXCR, applied by TCRdb to the multiplex PCR reads, yields one record per CDR3 protein. Of hundreds of thousands of distinct CDR3 sequences listed, 15% to 20% were seen once; the top ten hold 40% to 50%. Based on clinical symptoms, serum thyroxine and TRAb, thyroid ultrasound and orbital computed tomography, diagnoses were reached.

This receptor was identified in a man aged 40-55 years with Graves' ophthalmopathy. The rearrangement joins TRBV6-1 to TRBJ1-1; D is ambiguous. The sample consisted of blood. CDR3 protein: CASLAVGGTEAFF. The DNA for the CDR3 is TGTGCCAGCCTTGCAGTCGGCGGCACTGAAGCTTTCTTT.